These 5 T cell receptor beta chains originate from one sample sequenced in a study of T cell responses to AZD1222 COVID-19 vaccine. Assay: immunoSEQ multiplex PCR; the TCRdb copy retains only in-frame clones and omits some. The data contain 120,000 or so clones, approximately 83% of them singletons. The sample here was peripheral blood, taken on day 0 of AZD1222 vaccination. The source of these receptors is an adult in good health.

This clone was observed a single time. This chain links TRBV10-3 with TRBJ1-1, with D unresolved. The CDR3 runs 16 residues. Germline CDR1 and CDR2: ENHRY and SYGVKD. Trimming removed 3 bases at V and 1 base at J, with 15 bases between. CDR3 region: CAISEIPTGKNTEAFF. DNA for the CDR3: TGTGCCATCAGTGAAATCCCCACGGGCAAGAACACTGAAGCTTTCTTT.

This sequence joins TRBV18 and TRBJ1-2; no reliable D call. V lost 1 base and J 7 bases, leaving 16 bases between the germline ends. Germline lookup yields CDR1 KGHSH and CDR2 LQKENI. CDR3 length: 15 residues. For the CDR3, the DNA is TGTGCCAGCTCACCACTCAGCGCCGGCTGGAGTGGCTACACCTTC. Translating it yields CASSPLSAGWSGYTF.

The chain uses TRBV3-1 (or the pseudogene TRBV3-2) and TRBJ1-1; D call uncertain. Trimming took 0 bases from V and 4 from J, leaving 0 bases between them. CDR3 size: 11 residues. CDR1 is LGHDT, CDR2 YNNKEL, per germline (reference sequence). The CDR3 DNA follows: TGTGCCAGCAGCCAAGACACTGAAGCTTTCTTT. This gives the protein CASSQDTEAFF.

The chain is built from TRBV11-3 and TRBJ2-3; either TRBD1 or TRBD2 may fit D (5 bases each). CDR3 length equals 14 residues. Germline V gives CDR1 SGHNT, CDR2 YENEEA. V lost 1 base and J lost 4, with 9 bases in between. The CDR3 DNA reads TGTGCCAGCAGCTTAGTGGGGGTTGCAGATACGCAGTATTTT. Translated, it gives CASSLVGVADTQYF.

The gene calls are TRBV19 and TRBJ2-7, with unresolved D. The CDR3 is 11 residues long. CDR1 and CDR2 (germline): LNHDA, SQIVND (reference sequence). V was pared by 4 bases and J by 0 bases, with 1 base between. CDR3 region: CASSNSYEQYF. As DNA, the CDR3 is TGTGCCAGTAGTAACTCCTACGAGCAGTACTTC.